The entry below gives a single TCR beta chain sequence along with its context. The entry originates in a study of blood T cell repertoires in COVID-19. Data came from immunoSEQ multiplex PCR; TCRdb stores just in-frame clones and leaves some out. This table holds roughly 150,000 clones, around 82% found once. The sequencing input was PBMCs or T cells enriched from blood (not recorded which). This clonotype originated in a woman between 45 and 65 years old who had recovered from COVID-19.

CDR3 nucleotide sequence: TGTGCCAGCACCGGGGGGGGGAATTCACCCCTCCACTTT. Translation: CASTGGGNSPLHF. The rearrangement joins TRBV25-1 to TRBJ1-6; tentative D call: TRBD1 (5 bases). The CDR3 is 13 amino acids. Looked up from germline, CDR1 is MGHDK and CDR2 is SYGVNS. Trimming cost V 7 bases and J 7 bases, with 11 bases left between them.